A few counts support the clone carrying this T cell receptor (beta chain). As yet, its antigen is unknown. This entry comes from a study of metastatic and nonmetastatic thyroid tumors. Whole-study context: Across peripheral blood and tumor or nodule tissue samples taken from malignant and benign thyroid patients, the repertoires were compared with one another. Points from the study as a whole: In both blood and tumor samples, TCR beta diversity was reported significantly higher for malignant than benign nodules.

Every patient was untreated before thyroid surgery. Original data processing: What underpinned the distant-metastasis classifier for papillary thyroid cancer was the set of CDR3 differences across clinicopathological groups. TCRdb reanalyzed the PCR reads with MiXCR. These V and J calls are TCRdb output, not the study's own analysis. Here the sample spans fewer than 15,000 clones, 25% to 35% being singletons. Germline lookup yields CDR1 MNHNS and CDR2 SASEGT. The CDR3 contains 13 residues. J was trimmed by 9 bases and V by 4 bases; bases with no gene match: 7. The sample was tumor tissue. The receptor comes from a female donor with papillary thyroid cancer or a benign thyroid nodule (not recorded which). Some clones in this sample may be carry-over from other donors' samples. This chain uses TRBV6-1 with TRBJ2-5; 8 bases line up with TRBD2. CDR3 coding DNA: TGTGCCAGCAGTGGAGCGGGAGTGGACTCCCAGTACTTC. Protein sequence: CASSGAGVDSQYF.